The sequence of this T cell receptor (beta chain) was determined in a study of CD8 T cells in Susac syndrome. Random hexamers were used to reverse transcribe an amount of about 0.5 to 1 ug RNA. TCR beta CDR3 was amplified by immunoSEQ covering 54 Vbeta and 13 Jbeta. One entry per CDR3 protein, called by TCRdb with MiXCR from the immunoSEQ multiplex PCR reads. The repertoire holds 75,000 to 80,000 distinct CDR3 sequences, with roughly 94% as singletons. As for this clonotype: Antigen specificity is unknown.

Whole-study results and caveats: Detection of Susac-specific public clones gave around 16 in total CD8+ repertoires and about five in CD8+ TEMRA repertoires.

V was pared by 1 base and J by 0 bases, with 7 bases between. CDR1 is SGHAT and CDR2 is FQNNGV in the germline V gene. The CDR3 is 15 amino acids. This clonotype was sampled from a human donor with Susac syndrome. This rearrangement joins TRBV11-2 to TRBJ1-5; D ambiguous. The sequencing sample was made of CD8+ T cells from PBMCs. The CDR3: CASSLGTGSNQPQHF. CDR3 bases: TGTGCCAGCAGCTTAGGGACGGGTAGCAATCAGCCCCAGCATTTT.